This TCR beta chain stems from a study of shared clonotypes between healthy human individuals. Whole-study context: Researchers drew samples from two women and a few men aged 18 to 49.

Genomic DNA belonging to each subset was distributed in equal measure over several immunoSEQ plates. TCRdb's table, derived via immunoSEQ multiplex PCR, lists solely in-frame clones and lacks some. The sample lists about 2.4 million clones, 80% to 95% seen once, with about 0.39% in the top ten. With regard to this clone: Its antigen is unknown.

Trimming at V came to 3 bases and at J to 0 bases, leaving 3 bases not matched to a gene. Germline V CDR1 and CDR2: KGHSH, LQKENI. The CDR3 totals 15 residues. Study outcomes and limitations: Between several donors, naive CD4 clonotypes were shared at a level of around 4.8%.

The sequencing sample was made of naive CD4+ T cells from PBMCs. Subset reported: CD45RA+ positively selected. The V and J genes are TRBV18 and TRBJ2-3, with 7 positions matching TRBD1. The receptor was derived from a man younger than 30 in good health. Some clones in this sample may be carry-over from other donors' samples. CDR3 nucleotides: TGTGCCAGCTCACCGGGACAGTTTAGCACAGATACGCAGTATTTT. Protein product: CASSPGQFSTDTQYF. Full variable domain (outside the CDR3, taken from reference TRBV18 and TRBJ2-3): NAGVMQNPRHLVRRRGQEARLRCSPMKGHSHVYWYRQLPEEGLKFMVYLQKENIIDESGMPKERFSAEFPKEGPSILRIQQVVRGDSAAYFCASSPGQFSTDTQYFGPGTRLTVL.